Below, 21 T cell receptor beta chains from the same sample are listed, as sequenced in a study of blood T cell repertoires in COVID-19. Only in-frame clones appear in the TCRdb table, and some are missing; sequencing was by immunoSEQ multiplex PCR. This table holds 180,000 or so clones, roughly nine tenths found once. What was sequenced was peripheral blood. Receptor source: a woman between 25 and 40 years old with active or convalescent COVID-19.

The J gene is TRBJ1-2, the V gene TRBV5-4, with 7 positions matching TRBD1. CDR1 is SGHNT and CDR2 is YYREEE in the germline V gene (reference sequence). This CDR3 spans 12 amino acids. V lost 4 bases and J lost 6; bases outside the gene matches: 3. The CDR3 is CASSRTGDGYTF. The CDR3 nucleotides are TGTGCCAGCAGCCGGACAGGAGATGGCTACACCTTC.

J is TRBJ2-1 and V is TRBV6-4; tentative D call: TRBD1 (6 bases). The V end was cut by 6 bases, the J end by 5 bases, with 11 bases between. The CDR3 is 13 residues long. Per the germline V gene, CDR1 is MRHNA and CDR2 is SNTAGT. CDR3 DNA sequence: TGTGCCAGCAGCAGACAGGAGAACAATGAGCAGTTCTTC. Its translation: CASSRQENNEQFF.

The V gene is TRBV19, the J gene TRBJ2-3; possibly TRBD1 for D (6 bases). Germline CDR1 LNHDA, CDR2 SQIVND (reference sequence). The length of the CDR3 is 17 residues. Trimming shortened V by 5 bases and J by 0 bases, and 18 bases separated the two germline ends. This CDR3 reads CASSLRWGPSSTDTQYF. The CDR3 bases are TGTGCCAGTAGTCTGCGTTGGGGGCCGTCAAGCACAGATACGCAGTATTTT.

The gene calls are TRBV27 and TRBJ2-7, with 16 bases matching TRBD2. Trimming at V came to 5 bases and at J to 4 bases, leaving 11 bases not matched to a gene. CDR3 length equals 18 residues. Per germline, CDR1 MNHEY and CDR2 SMNVEV (reference sequence). The CDR3 DNA reads TGTGCCAGCAGTCCAGGGACTAGCGGGGGGGCAAATCTTTACGAGCAGTACTTC. This encodes CASSPGTSGGANLYEQYF.

The CDR3 spells CATRHRDRVGYTF. The CDR3 region has the DNA TGTGCCACCAGGCACCGGGACAGGGTCGGCTACACCTTC. The rearrangement uses TRBV24-1 and TRBJ1-2, with 9 nucleotides matching TRBD1. V shed 7 bases, J shed 8 bases, and the junction held 7 bases outside the gene matches. This CDR3 spans 13 amino acids. Germline V gene data show CDR1 as KGHDR and CDR2 as SFDVKD.

The J gene is TRBJ2-1, the V gene TRBV11-2; D ambiguous. The germline V gene encodes CDR1 SGHAT and CDR2 FQNNGV. The CDR3 sequence is 11 residues long. With 1 base removed from V and 10 bases from J, the gap between germline ends came to 5 bases. The CDR3 DNA is TGTGCCAGCAGCTTAGGGGCGGAGCAGTTCTTC. It specifies CASSLGAEQFF.

This chain uses TRBV2 with TRBJ2-7; possibly TRBD2 for D (5 bases). The CDR3 totals 17 residues. Trimming took 1 base from V and 4 from J, leaving 20 bases between them. Germline CDR1 and CDR2: SNHLY and FYNNEI. The CDR3 region has the DNA TGTGCCAGCAGTGAAGGTCCCCATCTGAGGGCCTATTACGAGCAGTACTTC. Residues: CASSEGPHLRAYYEQYF.

The sample holds a few counts of this clone. The chain is built from TRBV18 and TRBJ1-4; 10 bases map to TRBD1. The CDR3 is 20 residues long. After removal of 3 bases from V and 0 bases from J, the junction contained 13 bases not matched to a gene. The germline gives CDR1 KGHSH, CDR2 LQKENI. The CDR3 sequence is CASSPSGTGVAIATNEKLFF. CDR3 nucleotides: TGTGCCAGCTCACCTTCCGGGACAGGGGTTGCTATCGCAACTAATGAAAAACTGTTTTTT.

The chain is built from TRBV12-5 and TRBJ1-5; 11 bases fit TRBD1. V dropped 6 bases and J dropped 4; count of bases not matched to a gene: 2. Germline lookup yields CDR1 LGHNT and CDR2 FRNRAP. The CDR3 runs 14 residues. The CDR3 DNA reads as TGTGCTAGTGGCGGACAGGGGGCGAATCAGCCCCAGCATTTT. Translating it yields CASGGQGANQPQHF.

CDR3 bases: TGTGCCAGCATCCTCCAGGGAAGGGGCACAGATACGCAGTATTTT. This gives the protein CASILQGRGTDTQYF. V is TRBV28 and J is TRBJ2-3; a possible D gene is TRBD1 (5 bases). The V gene lost 7 bases and the J gene lost 1 base, with 15 bases spanning the gap. CDR1 MDHEN and CDR2 SYDVKM come from the germline V gene. The CDR3 runs 15 residues.

This sequence joins TRBV19 and TRBJ2-3, with a tentative D call TRBD1 (6 bases). The CDR3 extends over 13 amino acids. Germline assignment: CDR1 LNHDA and CDR2 SQIVND (reference sequence). V lost 4 bases, J lost 3 bases, and 8 bases lay in between. The CDR3 reads CASSNRETDTQYF. In DNA form, the CDR3 reads TGTGCCAGTAGTAACAGGGAAACAGATACGCAGTATTTT.

This chain links TRBV5-6 with TRBJ2-1, with D possibly being TRBD2 (5 bases). The germline gives CDR1 SGHDT, CDR2 YYEEEE. Trimming pared 0 bases from V and 1 base from J, leaving 11 bases between. This CDR3 spans 16 amino acids. CDR3 loop: CASSLGVAPSYNEQFF. The CDR3 bases are TGTGCCAGCAGCTTGGGTGTAGCGCCTTCCTACAATGAGCAGTTCTTC.

In this sample, this clone turned up once. The chain has TRBV27 and TRBJ2-5, with D perhaps TRBD1 (6 bases). V dropped 7 bases and J dropped 4 bases, with 22 bases sitting between them. The CDR3 runs 16 residues. Germline V gene lookup returns CDR1 MNHEY and CDR2 SMNVEV (reference sequence). The DNA of the CDR3 is TGTGCCAGCAAGTCCGGGACACAACACCTCCGAGAGACCCAGTACTTC. Its protein product is CASKSGTQHLRETQYF.

The chain recombines TRBV27 with TRBJ1-5; 7 bases are shared with TRBD1. CDR1 is MNHEY and CDR2 is SMNVEV in the germline V gene (reference sequence). The J segment lost 0 bases and the V segment lost 4 bases, leaving 6 bases of the junction unmatched. This CDR3 has 16 residues. CDR3 in amino acids: CASSSRTGPSNQPQHF. The CDR3 DNA follows: TGTGCCAGCAGTTCCCGGACAGGACCTAGCAATCAGCCCCAGCATTTT.

This clone was observed a handful of times. This rearrangement joins TRBV6-1 to TRBJ2-1, with 8 bases lining up with TRBD2. This CDR3 comprises 15 residues. The J segment lost 4 bases and the V segment lost 1 base, leaving 3 bases of the junction unmatched. Germline assignment: CDR1 MNHNS and CDR2 SASEGT. CDR3 amino acids: CASSEESGRYNEQFF. CDR3 DNA: TGTGCCAGCAGTGAAGAGAGCGGGAGATACAATGAGCAGTTCTTC.

V usage is TRBV12-3 or TRBV12-4 and J usage is TRBJ1-4; unclear D gene. The CDR3 runs to 13 residues. Trimming took off 8 bases at V and 8 bases at J, with 15 bases between the two ends. The CDR3 region has the DNA TGTGCCAGCTCGGCCTTCAGGAGGGAAAAACTGTTTTTT. Residues: CASSAFRREKLFF.

This sequence joins TRBV6-2 or TRBV6-3 and TRBJ2-1; the D is unclear. Germline loops: CDR1 MNHEY, CDR2 SVGEGT. Trimming pared 0 bases from V and 3 bases from J, leaving 6 bases between. CDR3 size: 14 residues. The CDR3 bases are TGTGCCAGCAGTTACTCGGAGAGCTACAATGAGCAGTTCTTC. Protein: CASSYSESYNEQFF.

V usage is TRBV19 and J usage is TRBJ1-1; TRBD1 aligns across 11 bases. Germline V gene sequence: CDR1 LNHDA, CDR2 SQIVND (reference sequence). CDR3 length: 14 residues. V trimming: 3 bases; J trimming: 5 bases; junction bases outside the gene matches: 2. CDR3 region: CASSMDRGPTEAFF. Here the CDR3 DNA reads TGTGCCAGTAGTATGGACAGGGGGCCAACTGAAGCTTTCTTT.

V usage is TRBV3-1 (or the pseudogene TRBV3-2) and J usage is TRBJ1-6, with TRBD1 as a possible D gene (5 bases). CDR3 size: 14 residues. Trimming removed 0 bases from V and 7 bases from J, with 7 bases in between. CDR1 and CDR2 (germline): LGHDT, YNNKEL (reference sequence). The CDR3 region has the DNA TGTGCCAGCAGCCAAGAAGGGGCAAATTCACCCCTCCACTTT. Amino acids: CASSQEGANSPLHF.

J is TRBJ1-5 and V is TRBV7-9, with TRBD1 matching over 8 bases. Germline CDR1 SEHNR, CDR2 FQNEAQ (reference sequence). The CDR3 length is 19 residues. V dropped 4 bases and J dropped 7; count of bases not matched to a gene: 21. The CDR3 sequence: CASSYGPGTGPGVRQPQHF. In nucleotides, the CDR3 is TGTGCCAGCAGCTATGGGCCGGGGACAGGCCCCGGCGTGAGGCAGCCCCAGCATTTT.

This rearrangement joins TRBV7-2 to TRBJ2-7; the D is unclear. V lost 2 bases to trimming and J lost 2 bases, with 13 bases between them. Germline CDR1 reads SGHTA; CDR2 reads FQGNSA. The CDR3 spans 15 residues. The CDR3 loop reads CASSLLGVTPYEQYF. CDR3 DNA sequence: TGTGCCAGCAGCTTATTGGGCGTTACCCCCTACGAGCAGTACTTC.